This TCR beta chain was captured by sequencing in a study of a mutant IDH1 vaccine in newly diagnosed glioma. The CDR3 sequence is 17 residues long. This clone counts as hyperexpanded. What it recognizes is unknown. The time point here: week 47, end of study. All doses held 300 ug of mutant IDH1 20-mer peptide, with topical imiquimod. Clones were read by immunoSEQ multiplex PCR, and TCRdb kept only the in-frame ones, dropping some. The sample gives approximately 84,000 clones, 70% to 90% of which show up once; about 5.7% is in the top ten. The sequence was collected from a man aged 40-49 years with glioma. The material sequenced was PBMCs, taken from a glioma patient whose treatment included an IDH1 peptide vaccine. The genes are TRBV12-1 and TRBJ2-7; the table gives TRBD2 as D, unverified against the DNA. TRBV12-1 counts as a pseudogene. This chain's CDR3 is CASRLRSDGGLSYEQYF. In DNA form, the CDR3 reads TGTGCCAGCAGACTTCGCTCGGATGGAGGACTCTCCTACGAGCAGTACTTC.